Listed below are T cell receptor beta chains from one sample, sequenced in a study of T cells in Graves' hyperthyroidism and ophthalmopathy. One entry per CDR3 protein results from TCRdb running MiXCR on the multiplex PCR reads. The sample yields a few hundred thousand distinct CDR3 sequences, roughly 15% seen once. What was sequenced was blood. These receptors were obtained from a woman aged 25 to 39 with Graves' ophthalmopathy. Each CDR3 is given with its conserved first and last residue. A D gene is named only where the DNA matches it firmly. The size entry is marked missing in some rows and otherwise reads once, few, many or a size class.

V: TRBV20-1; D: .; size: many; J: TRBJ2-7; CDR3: CSGGAGGPYEQYF; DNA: TGCAGTGGGGGGGCCGGGGGGCCCTACGAGCAGTACTTC
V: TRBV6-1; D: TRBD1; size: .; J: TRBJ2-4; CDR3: CARVHRGSIQYF; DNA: TGTGCCAGAGTACACAGGGGAAGCATTCAATACTTC
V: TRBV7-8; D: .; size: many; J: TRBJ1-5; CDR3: CASSLGKGEWVRNQPQHF; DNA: TGTGCCAGCAGCTTAGGGAAGGGGGAGTGGGTTCGTAATCAGCCCCAGCATTTT
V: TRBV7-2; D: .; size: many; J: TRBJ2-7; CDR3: CASSSHRDPSSYEQYF; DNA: TGTGCCAGCAGCTCCCACAGGGATCCGAGCTCCTACGAGCAGTACTTC
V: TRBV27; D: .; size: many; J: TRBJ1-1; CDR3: CASRGGMTTEAFF; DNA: TGTGCCAGCCGTGGTGGGATGACAACTGAAGCTTTCTTT
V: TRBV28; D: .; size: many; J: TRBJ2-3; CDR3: CASSFRGATSTDTQYF; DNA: TGTGCCAGCAGTTTCCGGGGTGCCACTAGCACAGATACGCAGTATTTT
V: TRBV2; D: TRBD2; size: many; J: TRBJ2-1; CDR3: CASSEAGDFYEQFF; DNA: TGTGCCAGCAGCGAAGCGGGGGATTTCTATGAGCAGTTCTTC
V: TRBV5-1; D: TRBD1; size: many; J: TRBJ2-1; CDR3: CASSLDVTGGYNEQFF; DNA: TGCGCCAGCAGCTTGGATGTGACAGGGGGCTACAATGAGCAGTTCTTC
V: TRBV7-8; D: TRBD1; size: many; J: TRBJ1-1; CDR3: CASSFRTGLNTEAFF; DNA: TGTGCCAGCAGCTTCAGGACAGGGTTGAACACTGAAGCTTTCTTT
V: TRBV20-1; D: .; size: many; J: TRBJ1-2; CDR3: CSARTFDRGYTF; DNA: TGCAGTGCTAGAACCTTCGACAGGGGCTACACCTTC
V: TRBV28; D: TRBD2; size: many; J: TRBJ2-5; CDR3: CASSRGGEGTQYF; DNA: TGTGCCAGCAGCCGCGGAGGGGAGGGGACCCAGTACTTC
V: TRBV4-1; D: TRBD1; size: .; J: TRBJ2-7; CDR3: CASSQVTGQGAYEQYF; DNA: TGCGCCAGCAGCCAAGTAACTGGACAGGGGGCCTACGAGCAGTACTTC